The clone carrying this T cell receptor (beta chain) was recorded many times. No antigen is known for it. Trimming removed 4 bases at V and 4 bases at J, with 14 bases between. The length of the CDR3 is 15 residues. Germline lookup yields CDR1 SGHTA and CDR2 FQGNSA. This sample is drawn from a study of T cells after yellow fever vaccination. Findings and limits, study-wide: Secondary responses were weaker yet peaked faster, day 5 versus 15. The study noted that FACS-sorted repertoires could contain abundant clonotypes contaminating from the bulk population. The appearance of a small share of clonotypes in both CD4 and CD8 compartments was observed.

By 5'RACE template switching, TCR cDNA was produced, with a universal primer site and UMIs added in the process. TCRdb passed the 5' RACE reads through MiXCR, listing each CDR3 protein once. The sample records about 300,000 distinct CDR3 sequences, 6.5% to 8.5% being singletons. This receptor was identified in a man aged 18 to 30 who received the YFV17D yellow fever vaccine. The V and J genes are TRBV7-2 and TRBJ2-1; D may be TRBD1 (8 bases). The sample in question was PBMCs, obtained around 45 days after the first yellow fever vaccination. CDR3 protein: CASSSDRGGYNEQFF. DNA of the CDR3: TGTGCCAGCAGCTCCGACAGGGGAGGGTACAATGAGCAGTTCTTC.